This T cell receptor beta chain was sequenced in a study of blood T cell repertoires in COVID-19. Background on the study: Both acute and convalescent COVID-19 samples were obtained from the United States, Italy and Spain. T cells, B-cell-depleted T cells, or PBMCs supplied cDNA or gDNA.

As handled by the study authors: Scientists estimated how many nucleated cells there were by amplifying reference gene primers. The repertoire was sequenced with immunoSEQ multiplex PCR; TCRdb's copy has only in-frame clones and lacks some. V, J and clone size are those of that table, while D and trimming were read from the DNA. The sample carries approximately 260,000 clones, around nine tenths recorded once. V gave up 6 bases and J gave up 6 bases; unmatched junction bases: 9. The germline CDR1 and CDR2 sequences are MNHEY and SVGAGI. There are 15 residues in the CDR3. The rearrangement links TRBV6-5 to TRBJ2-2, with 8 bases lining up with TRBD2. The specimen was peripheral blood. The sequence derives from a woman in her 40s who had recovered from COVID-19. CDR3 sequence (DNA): TGTGCCAGCAGCCCCCCTCGGGGGGGAGCCGGGGAGCTGTTTTTT. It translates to CASSPPRGGAGELFF.